This T cell receptor beta chain was documented in a study of T-cell memory formation after mild COVID-19 (dated by TCRdb to the early 2020s). Background for the entire study: Most TCR sequence clusters were specific to one of the two donors. In a couple of donors, T-cell clones that expanded and contracted after mild COVID-19 were tracked by sequencing TCRalpha and TCRbeta repertoires over time. The cohort comprised two young, previously healthy adult volunteers, one female and one male.

Its CDR3 holds 14 amino acids, cysteine through phenylalanine. The DNA shown is the 42-base CDR3, in frame from base 1. In the germline V gene (reference sequence), CDR1 corresponds to DFQATT and CDR2 to SNEGSKA. V loses 2 bases, J loses 5 bases, and the germline ends lie 15 bases apart. The data were produced on an Illumina NovaSeq 6000. TCRalpha and TCRbeta cDNA libraries were constructed by 5'RACE with constant-segment primers, with sample barcodes and unique molecular identifiers being introduced. RNA was extracted from every sample with Trizol reagent. Libraries were amplified in two PCR steps, with a second sample barcode and Illumina TruSeq adapters added in the second step. The libraries were sequenced on an Illumina NovaSeq using 2 x 150 bp paired-end reads. The original methods were these. The reads were demultiplexed and collapsed into UMI-guided consensus sequences using migec v1.2.7. With mixcr v2.1.11, UMI consensuses were aligned to TRA and TRB V and J templates and assembled into clonotypes. A clonotype was counted as expanded or contracted only when both edgeR and NoisET called the clonotype significant, with the noise models trained on biological replicates. For edgeR calls, the cutoffs were a false discovery rate-adjusted p below 0.01 and a log2 fold-change threshold of 1. As an exploratory analysis of dynamics, max-normalized trajectories of the 1000 most abundant clonotypes were examined with PCA combined with hierarchical clustering. Separately sequenced CD4+ and CD8+ repertoires were used to assign the CD4 or CD8 phenotype of responding clones. The raw public data were reprocessed by TCRdb itself: fastp quality trimming at Q25, MiXCR clonotype calling, in-frame beta chains only. Every distinct CDR3 protein forms one entry, paired with its most common genes and DNA. Clone size and V and J calls follow TCRdb, not the original study. This sample gives 95,000 to 120,000 distinct CDR3 sequences in total; about a fifth of them show up just once. Clones ranked in the top ten supply about two fifths of the sample.

Beyond this particular receptor, the publication reports: Whether the second-wave clones peaking on day 37 were SARS-CoV-2 specific was not confirmed. From day 15 to 85, contracting clones showed balanced CD4/CD8 phenotypes, whereas a second wave of clones that expanded from day 15 to 37 leaned towards CD4+. Some responding clones were detected in pre-infection memory, suggesting pre-existing cross-reactive memory T cells joined the SARS-CoV-2 response. Only a couple of mild cases were covered by the study, and larger cohorts that include severe cases with pre-infection samples were considered necessary. Contracting CD4+ clones turned up mainly in the CM and EM memory subsets, whereas EMRA was where CD8+ clones were enriched.

Ficoll-Paque density gradient centrifugation was used to isolate PBMCs. With respect to this clonotype: Its recognized antigen is unknown. Per-base quality was not reported, and no clone a single base away is much larger than it.

The rearrangement combines TRBV20-1 with TRBJ1-2, with the identity of the D gene unclear. Material for sequencing was PBMCs or a T cell subset sorted from them (not recorded which). The sequence was collected from a man aged 18 to 35 who had mild COVID-19 (a few samples of this study predate the infection). The sample titles of this study are shuffled in the database, so cell type and time point are left out; the donor was told from shared clones. The CDR3 corresponds to CSARIKAAEYGYTF. At the DNA level, the sequence is TGCAGTGCTAGAATCAAGGCCGCGGAGTATGGCTACACCTTC.